The sequence of this TCR beta chain was determined in a study of blood T cell repertoires in COVID-19. Study-level background: From the United States, Italy and Spain came samples of acute and convalescent COVID-19. T cells, B-cell-depleted T cells, or PBMCs supplied cDNA or gDNA.

V was pared by 8 bases and J by 0 bases, with 23 bases between. The germline gives CDR1 MNHEY, CDR2 SMNVEV (reference sequence). The CDR3 extends over 17 amino acids. Per the original methods: By means of reference gene primer amplification, nucleated cell counts were estimated. Sequencing was performed with immunoSEQ multiplex PCR; in TCRdb, only in-frame clones are kept and a portion is missing. That table furnishes V, J and clone size, whereas the DNA furnished D and trimming. This table holds about 160,000 clones, approximately 84% found once. The V gene is TRBV27, the J gene TRBJ2-7; a weak D match, TRBD2 (5 bases). The clonotype was recovered from a woman over 75 with acute or convalescent COVID-19. The material sequenced was peripheral blood. CDR3 sequence: CASGRGGFRVGSYEQYF. The CDR3 DNA reads TGTGCCAGCGGCCGAGGCGGGTTTCGAGTGGGCTCCTACGAGCAGTACTTC.